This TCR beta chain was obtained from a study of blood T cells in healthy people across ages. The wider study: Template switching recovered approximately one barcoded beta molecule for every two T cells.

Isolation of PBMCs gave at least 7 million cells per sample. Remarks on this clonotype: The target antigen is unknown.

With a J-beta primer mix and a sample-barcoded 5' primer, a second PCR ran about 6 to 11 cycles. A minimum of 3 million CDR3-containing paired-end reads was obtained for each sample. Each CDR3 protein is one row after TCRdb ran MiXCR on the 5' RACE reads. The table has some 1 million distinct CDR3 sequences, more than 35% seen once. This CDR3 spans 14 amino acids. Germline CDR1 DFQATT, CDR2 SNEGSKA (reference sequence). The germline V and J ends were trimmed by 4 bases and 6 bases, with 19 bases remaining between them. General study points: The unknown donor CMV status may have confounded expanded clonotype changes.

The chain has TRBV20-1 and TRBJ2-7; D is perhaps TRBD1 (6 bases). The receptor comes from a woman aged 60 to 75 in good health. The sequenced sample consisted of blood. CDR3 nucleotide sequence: TGCAGTGCTAAGCCCCCTAGGACAGTAATCGAGCAGTACTTC. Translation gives CSAKPPRTVIEQYF.